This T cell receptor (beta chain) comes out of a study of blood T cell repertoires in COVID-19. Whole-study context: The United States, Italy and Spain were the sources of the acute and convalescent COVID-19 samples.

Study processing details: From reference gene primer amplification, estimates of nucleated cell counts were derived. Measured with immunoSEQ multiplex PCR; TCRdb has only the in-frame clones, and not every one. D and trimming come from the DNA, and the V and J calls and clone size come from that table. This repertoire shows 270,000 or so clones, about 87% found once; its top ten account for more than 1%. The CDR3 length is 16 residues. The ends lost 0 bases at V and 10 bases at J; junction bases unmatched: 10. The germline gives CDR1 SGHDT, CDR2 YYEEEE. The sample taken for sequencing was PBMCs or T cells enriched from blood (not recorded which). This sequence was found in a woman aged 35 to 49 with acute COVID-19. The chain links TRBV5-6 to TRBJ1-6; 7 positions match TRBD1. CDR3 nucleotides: TGTGCCAGCAGCTTGGGTTTGGCGCAGGGGGAATCACCCCTCCACTTT. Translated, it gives CASSLGLAQGESPLHF.